The 10 T cell receptor beta chains presented below share a single source sample, sequenced in a study of molecular identifiers for immune sequencing clone quantification. TCRdb reanalysed the PCR reads using MiXCR and keeps one entry per CDR3 protein. Of tens of thousands of distinct CDR3 sequences listed, roughly 19% are singletons. The specimen was naive CD8+ T cells from blood, with Jurkat cell RNA spiked in. Subset specified: FACS-sorted CD8+CD4-CCR7+CD45RA+ naive T cells. The receptors here all came from a human donor in good health. Some libraries in this study had Jurkat cell RNA spiked in.

This clonotype was recorded many times. V usage is TRBV6-2 or TRBV6-3 and J usage is TRBJ2-7; either TRBD1 or TRBD2 may fit D (5 bases each). The V gene's germline CDR1 is MNHEY and CDR2 SVGEGT. Trimming left V 6 bases short and J 4 bases short, with 19 bases between. This CDR3 is built from 15 residues. CDR3 amino acids: CASRAGTQGGYEQYF. DNA of the CDR3: TGTGCCAGCAGGGCCGGGACCCAAGGAGGATACGAGCAGTACTTC.

This clonotype was seen repeatedly, ten times or more. The genes are TRBV7-2 and TRBJ2-7; unclear D gene. Between the trimmed V and J ends, which lost 3 bases and 4 bases, there was a span of 10 bases. Germline V CDR1 and CDR2: SGHTA, FQGNSA. The CDR3 sequence is 13 residues long. This chain's CDR3 is CASSLETSYEQYF. CDR3 coding DNA: TGTGCCAGCAGCTTGGAGACATCGTACGAGCAGTACTTC.

This clonotype was seen many times. The chain recombines TRBV6-5 with TRBJ2-5; possibly TRBD1 or TRBD2 for D (5 bases each). Looked up from germline, CDR1 is MNHEY and CDR2 is SVGAGI. The CDR3 spans 16 residues. Trimming took 2 bases from V and 2 from J, leaving 15 bases between them. DNA of the CDR3: TGTGCCAGCAGTTACGTTGGGGGAACCCTTCAAGAGACCCAGTACTTC. It encodes CASSYVGGTLQETQYF.

This clonotype came up a few times. The genes are TRBV4-1 and TRBJ2-7; D is uncertain. The CDR3 is 16 residues long. From germline, CDR1 is MGHRA and CDR2 YSYEKL. V was pared by 1 base and J by 0 bases, with 13 bases between. The CDR3 DNA is TGCGCCAGCAGCCAAGGTACAGAGACGTACTCCTACGAGCAGTACTTC. Its protein is CASSQGTETYSYEQYF.

Comments on this clonotype: A much bigger clone sits one base away, suggesting this may be a read error. The chain joins TRBV6-5 to TRBJ2-1, with D perhaps matching TRBD2 (6 bases). The CDR3 is made up of 13 amino acids. The ends were cut back, 4 bases at V and 7 bases at J, with 11 bases in the middle. Germline V gene lookup returns CDR1 MNHEY and CDR2 SVGAGI. This CDR3 reads CASSCGRGNEQFF. In DNA, the CDR3 is TGTGCCAGCAGTTGCGGTCGGGGGAATGAGCAGTTCTTC.

This clonotype was detected ten times or more. The V call is TRBV20-1, the J call TRBJ2-7; possible D gene TRBD1, 6 bases. V lost 5 bases, J lost 2 bases, and 16 bases lay in between. The CDR3 runs to 14 residues. The germline CDR1 and CDR2 sequences are DFQATT and SNEGSKA (reference sequence). The DNA for the CDR3 is TGCAGTGCTCTAATTCGACAGGAAACCTACGAGCAGTACTTC. Translated: CSALIRQETYEQYF.

This clonotype was seen many times. V gene TRBV29-1 combines with J gene TRBJ2-2; 9 nucleotides match TRBD1. Germline V lookup: CDR1 SQVTM, CDR2 ANQGSEA. Trimming at V came to 2 bases and at J to 4 bases, leaving 8 bases not matched to a gene. The CDR3 extends over 16 amino acids. CDR3 in DNA: TGCAGCGTTGAACGGTGGGACAGGGTCAGCACCGGGGAGCTGTTTTTT. This translates into CSVERWDRVSTGELFF.

The chain employs TRBV6-2 or TRBV6-3 and TRBJ1-5; D not resolved. Between the trimmed V and J ends, which lost 3 bases and 7 bases, there was a span of 13 bases. The CDR3 covers 14 residues. Germline assignment: CDR1 MNHEY and CDR2 SVGEGT. Here the CDR3 reads CASSYFGLDQPQHF. DNA of the CDR3: TGTGCCAGCAGTTATTTTGGGTTGGACCAGCCCCAGCATTTT.

This clonotype showed up many times. This chain connects TRBV5-5 to TRBJ2-3; perhaps TRBD1 as D (5 bases). Germline values: CDR1 SGHKS, CDR2 YYEKEE (reference sequence). The CDR3 is made up of 18 amino acids. V gave up 1 base and J gave up 2 bases, with 20 bases separating them. CDR3 sequence: CASSLYLAGPLPTDTQYF. The CDR3 nucleotides read TGTGCCAGCAGCTTGTATTTAGCAGGGCCCTTACCCACAGATACGCAGTATTTT.

The chain couples TRBV7-6 to TRBJ2-7; tentative D call: TRBD2 (7 bases). The germline V and J ends were trimmed by 1 base and 7 bases, with 14 bases remaining between them. There are 14 residues in the CDR3. CDR1 is SGHVS and CDR2 is FNYEAQ in the germline V gene. The CDR3 bases are TGTGCCAGCAGCTTAGGTGGGGGGGCTGGGGAGCAGTACTTC. It translates to CASSLGGGAGEQYF.